The sequence of this T cell receptor beta chain was determined in a study of T cells in Graves' hyperthyroidism and ophthalmopathy. Study results and caveats: With a median lead of 6.5 months before onset, the model predicted ophthalmopathy.

This clonotype appeared many times. The antigen is unknown. Amplified regions were TCR beta CDR3 sequences from RNA transcripts. The study used the HTBI primer set for a first-round RT-PCR of the TCR CDR3. TCRdb analysed the multiplex PCR reads with MiXCR anew, one entry per CDR3 protein. This table has under 350,000 distinct CDR3 sequences, 18% appearing once. Among the patients, aged 18 to 65, hyperthyroidism was newly diagnosed and had lasted under 2 months. The study excluded patients with uncontrolled infection, other autoimmune disease, pregnancy or lactation. Extraction of PBMCs used around 9.6 ml of fresh peripheral blood. Germline CDR1 reads GTSNPN; CDR2 reads SVGIG (reference sequence). Trimming stripped 3 bases from V and 4 bases from J, with 7 bases between. This CDR3 has 12 amino acids.

Sequencing was carried out using blood. The origin of this receptor is a woman in her 50s with Graves' hyperthyroidism. This chain joins TRBV30 and TRBJ1-5; D remains unclear. Written as DNA, the CDR3 is TGTGCCTGGAGCGAGGGAAATCAGCCCCAGCATTTT. It encodes CAWSEGNQPQHF.